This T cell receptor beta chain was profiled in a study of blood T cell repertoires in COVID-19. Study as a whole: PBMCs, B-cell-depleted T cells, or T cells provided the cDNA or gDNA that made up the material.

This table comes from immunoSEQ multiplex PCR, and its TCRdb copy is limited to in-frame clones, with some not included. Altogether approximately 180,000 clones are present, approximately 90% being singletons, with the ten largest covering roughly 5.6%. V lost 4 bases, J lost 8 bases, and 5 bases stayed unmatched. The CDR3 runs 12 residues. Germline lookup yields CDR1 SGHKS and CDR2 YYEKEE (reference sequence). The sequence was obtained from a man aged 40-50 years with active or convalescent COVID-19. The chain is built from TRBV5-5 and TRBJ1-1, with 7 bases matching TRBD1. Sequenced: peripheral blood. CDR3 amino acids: CASSRDRAEAFF. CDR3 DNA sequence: TGTGCCAGCAGCCGAGACAGGGCCGAAGCTTTCTTT.